This T cell receptor (beta chain) was sequenced during a study of cytomegalovirus exposure and HLA in healthy donors. The overall study: Prior work identified 117 million unique TCR beta sequences in around 170 million T cells.

This clone was detected only once. The antigen remains undetermined. Germline V gene sequence: CDR1 MNHNS, CDR2 SASEGT. The CDR3 has 15 amino acids. V lost 6 bases, J lost 0 bases, and 12 bases lay in between. Study-wide findings and caveats: Among TCR sequences, most were rare, though some public TCRs appeared in many donors. From TCR beta sequences, most subjects' HLA-A and HLA-B alleles were reportedly predicted accurately.

The PCR contained 60 Vbeta and 13 Jbeta primers. Using immunoSEQ multiplex PCR, the repertoire was profiled, and TCRdb retains in-frame clones only, with some absent. This table has 100,000 to 150,000 clones, around 80% appearing once. Sequencing was performed on PBMCs. The sequence was obtained from a female donor in good health and CMV-seronegative. The chain joins TRBV6-1 to TRBJ1-5, with D maybe TRBD1 (6 bases). As DNA, the CDR3 is TGTGCCAGCAGCCAACAGGGTTCTAGCAATCAGCCCCAGCATTTT. Translation: CASSQQGSSNQPQHF.